A single sample gave rise to the 3 T cell receptor beta chains below, sequenced in a study of T cell clonality in common variable immunodeficiency. Profiling relied on immunoSEQ multiplex PCR, and the TCRdb table lists in-frame clones only, not all of them. The repertoire consists of more than 35,000 clones, none detected only once. The sample comprised peripheral blood mononuclear cells. These receptors were taken from a person aged 18-70 years in good health.

This clone was recorded many times. The read halts 3 residues ahead of the CDR3 end, with the missing end drawn from the germline J gene. The chain uses TRBV28 and TRBJ2-1, with 7 positions matching TRBD1. Germline assignment: CDR1 MDHEN and CDR2 SYDVKM. The length of the CDR3 is 16 residues. Trimming took 6 bases from V and 0 from J; bases not matched to a gene: 8. The DNA read from the CDR3 is TGTGCCAGCAGACGGGACAGCGCTTTCTCCTACAATGAG. The encoded protein is CASRRDSAFSYNE. The complete CDR3 protein is CASRRDSAFSYNEQFF.

This clone has at least ten counts. The sequence runs out 3 residues before the end of the CDR3; the remainder is reconstructed from the germline J gene. This rearrangement joins TRBV9 to TRBJ2-1; TRBD1 matches 12 bases. The junction had 5 bases not matched to a gene; V was cut back by 0 bases and J by 7 bases. The CDR3 extends over 16 amino acids. CDR1 and CDR2 from the germline V gene are SGDLS and YYNGEE. The CDR3 reads CASSVAGTGGLNEQFF. The covered CDR3 bases are TGTGCCAGCAGCGTAGCTGGGACAGGGGGCTTGAATGAG.

At least ten counts were recorded for this clone. The read comes to an end 3 residues before the CDR3 does, leaving the germline J gene to fill in the end. The sample holds other DNA sequences that translate to the same CDR3. The gene calls are TRBV15 and TRBJ1-4; TRBD1 might be the D (5 bases). The CDR3 sequence is 16 residues long. The V gene lost 0 bases and the J gene lost 0 bases, with 8 bases spanning the gap. Germline V gives CDR1 LNHNV, CDR2 YYDKDF (reference sequence). The CDR3 DNA, read in part, is TGTGCCACCAGCAGAGACGCGGGGGCAACTAATGAAAAA. Encoded protein: CATSRDAGATNEK. The entire CDR3 protein is CATSRDAGATNEKLFF.